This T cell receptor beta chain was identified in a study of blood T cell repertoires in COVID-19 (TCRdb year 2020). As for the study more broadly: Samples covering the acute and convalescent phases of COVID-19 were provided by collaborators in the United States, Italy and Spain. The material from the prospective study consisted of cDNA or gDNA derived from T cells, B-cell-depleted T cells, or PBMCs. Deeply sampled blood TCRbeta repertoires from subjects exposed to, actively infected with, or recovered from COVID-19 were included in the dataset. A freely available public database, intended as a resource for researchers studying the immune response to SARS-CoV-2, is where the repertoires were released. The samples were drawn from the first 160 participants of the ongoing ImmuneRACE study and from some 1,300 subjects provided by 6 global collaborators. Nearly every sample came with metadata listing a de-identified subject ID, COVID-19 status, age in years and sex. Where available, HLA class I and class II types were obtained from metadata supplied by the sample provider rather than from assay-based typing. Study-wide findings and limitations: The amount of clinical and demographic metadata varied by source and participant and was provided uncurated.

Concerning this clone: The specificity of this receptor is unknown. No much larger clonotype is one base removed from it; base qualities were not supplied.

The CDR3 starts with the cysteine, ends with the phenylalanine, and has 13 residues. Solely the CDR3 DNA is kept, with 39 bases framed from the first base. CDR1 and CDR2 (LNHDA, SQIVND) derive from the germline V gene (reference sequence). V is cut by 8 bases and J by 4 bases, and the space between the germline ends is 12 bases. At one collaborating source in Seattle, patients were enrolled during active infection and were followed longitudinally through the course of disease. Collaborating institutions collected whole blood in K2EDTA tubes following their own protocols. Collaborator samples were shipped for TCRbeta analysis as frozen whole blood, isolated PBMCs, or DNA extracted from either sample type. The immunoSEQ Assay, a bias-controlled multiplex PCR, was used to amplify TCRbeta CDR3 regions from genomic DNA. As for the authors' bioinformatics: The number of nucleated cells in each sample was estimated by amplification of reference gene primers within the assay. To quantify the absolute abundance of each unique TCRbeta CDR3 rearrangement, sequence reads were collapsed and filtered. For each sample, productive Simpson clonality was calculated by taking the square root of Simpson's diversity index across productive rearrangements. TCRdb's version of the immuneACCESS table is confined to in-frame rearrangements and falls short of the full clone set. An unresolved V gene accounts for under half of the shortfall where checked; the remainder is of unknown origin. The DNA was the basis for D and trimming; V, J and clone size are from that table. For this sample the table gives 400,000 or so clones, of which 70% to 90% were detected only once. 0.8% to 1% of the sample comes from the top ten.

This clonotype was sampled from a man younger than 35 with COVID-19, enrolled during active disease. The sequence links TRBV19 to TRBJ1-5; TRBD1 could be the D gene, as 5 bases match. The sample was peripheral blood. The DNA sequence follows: TGTGCCAGTCTTGAAGGGACTAATCAGCCCCAGCATTTT. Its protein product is CASLEGTNQPQHF.